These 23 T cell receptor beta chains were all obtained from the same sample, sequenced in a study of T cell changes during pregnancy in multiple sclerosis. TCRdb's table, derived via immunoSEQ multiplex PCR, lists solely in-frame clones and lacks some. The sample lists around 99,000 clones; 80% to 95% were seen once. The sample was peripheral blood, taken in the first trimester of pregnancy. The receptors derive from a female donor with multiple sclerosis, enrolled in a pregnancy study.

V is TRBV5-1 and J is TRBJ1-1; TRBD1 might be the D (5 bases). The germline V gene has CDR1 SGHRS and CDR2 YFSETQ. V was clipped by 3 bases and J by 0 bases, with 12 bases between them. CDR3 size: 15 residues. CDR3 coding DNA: TGCGCCAGCAGCTCGGCCTTGACAGTGAACACTGAAGCTTTCTTT. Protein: CASSSALTVNTEAFF.

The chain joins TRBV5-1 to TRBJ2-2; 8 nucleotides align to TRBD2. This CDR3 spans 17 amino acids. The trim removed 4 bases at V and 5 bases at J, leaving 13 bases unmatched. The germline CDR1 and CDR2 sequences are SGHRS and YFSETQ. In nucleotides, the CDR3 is TGCGCCAGCAGCCCCCGGGGCGGGAGGCCGGCTACCGGGGAGCTGTTTTTT. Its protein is CASSPRGGRPATGELFF.

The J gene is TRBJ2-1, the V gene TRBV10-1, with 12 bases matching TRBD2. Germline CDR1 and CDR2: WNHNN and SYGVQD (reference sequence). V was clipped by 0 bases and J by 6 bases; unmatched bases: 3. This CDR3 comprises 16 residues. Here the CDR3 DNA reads TGCGCCAGCAGTGAGTCGACTAGCGGGAGAGTCAATGAGCAGTTCTTC. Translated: CASSESTSGRVNEQFF.

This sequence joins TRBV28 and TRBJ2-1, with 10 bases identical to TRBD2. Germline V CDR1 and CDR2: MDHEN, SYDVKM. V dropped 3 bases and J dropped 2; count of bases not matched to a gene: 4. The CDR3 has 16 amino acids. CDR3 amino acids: CASSLTGLAAYNEQFF. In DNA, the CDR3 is TGTGCCAGCAGTTTGACAGGACTAGCGGCCTACAATGAGCAGTTCTTC.

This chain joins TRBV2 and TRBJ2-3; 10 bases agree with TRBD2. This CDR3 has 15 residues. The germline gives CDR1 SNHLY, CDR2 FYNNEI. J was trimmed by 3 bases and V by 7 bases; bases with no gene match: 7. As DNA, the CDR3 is TGTGCCAGCAAAGGTAGCGGGAGGAGGACAGATACGCAGTATTTT. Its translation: CASKGSGRRTDTQYF.

The CDR3 is CASSRGEKLFF. For the CDR3, the DNA is TGTGCCAGCAGCCGGGGTGAAAAACTGTTTTTT. The V call is TRBV6-6, the J call TRBJ1-4; D not resolved. Deletions cut 6 bases from V and 7 bases from J, with 6 bases between. CDR3 size: 11 residues. The germline V gene has CDR1 MNHNY and CDR2 SVGAGI (reference sequence).

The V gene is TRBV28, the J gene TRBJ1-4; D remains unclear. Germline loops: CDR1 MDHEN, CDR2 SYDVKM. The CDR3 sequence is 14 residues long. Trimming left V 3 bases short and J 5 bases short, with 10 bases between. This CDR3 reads CASSFYGRNEKLFF. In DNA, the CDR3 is TGTGCCAGCAGTTTTTATGGGAGAAATGAAAAACTGTTTTTT.

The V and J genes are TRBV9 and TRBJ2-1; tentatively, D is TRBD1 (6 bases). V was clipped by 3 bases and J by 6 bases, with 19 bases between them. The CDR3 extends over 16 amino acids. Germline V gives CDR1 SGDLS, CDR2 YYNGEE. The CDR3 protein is CASSAGGGHTSNEQFF. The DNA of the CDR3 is TGTGCCAGCAGCGCGGGTGGGGGACACACCAGCAATGAGCAGTTCTTC. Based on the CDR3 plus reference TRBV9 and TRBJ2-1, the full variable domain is DSGVTQTPKHLITATGQRVTLRCSPRSGDLSVYWYQQSLDQGLQFLIQYYNGEERAKGNILERFSAQQFPDLHSELNLSSLELGDSALYFCASSAGGGHTSNEQFFGPGTRLTVL.

The CDR3 DNA is TGTGCCAGCAGCTCGTTCGGGCCCGGGAGGTTTGAGGAGACCCAGTACTTC. Its protein product is CASSSFGPGRFEETQYF. The chain has TRBV5-6 and TRBJ2-5; TRBD2 matches 7 bases. This CDR3 is built from 17 residues. In germline, CDR1 is SGHDT, CDR2 YYEEEE. The trim removed 3 bases at V and 5 bases at J, leaving 16 bases unmatched.

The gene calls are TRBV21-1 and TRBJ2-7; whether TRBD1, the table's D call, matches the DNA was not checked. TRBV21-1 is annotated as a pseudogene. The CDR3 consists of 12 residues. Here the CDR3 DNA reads TGTGCCAGCAGTGACAGTGTTTACGAGCAGTACTTC. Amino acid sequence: CASSDSVYEQYF.

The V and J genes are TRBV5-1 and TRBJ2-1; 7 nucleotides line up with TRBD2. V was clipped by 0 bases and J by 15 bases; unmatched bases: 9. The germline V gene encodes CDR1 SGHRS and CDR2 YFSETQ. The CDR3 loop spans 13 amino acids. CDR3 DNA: TGCGCCAGCAGCTTGGCCGGGGGGACGGACCGGTTCTTC. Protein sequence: CASSLAGGTDRFF.

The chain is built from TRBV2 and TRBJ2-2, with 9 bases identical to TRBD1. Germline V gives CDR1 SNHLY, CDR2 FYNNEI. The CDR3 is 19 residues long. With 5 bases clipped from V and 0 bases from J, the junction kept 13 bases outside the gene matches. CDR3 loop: CASSKTALQGAANTGELFF. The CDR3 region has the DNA TGTGCCAGCAGTAAGACGGCCTTACAGGGGGCTGCGAACACCGGGGAGCTGTTTTTT.

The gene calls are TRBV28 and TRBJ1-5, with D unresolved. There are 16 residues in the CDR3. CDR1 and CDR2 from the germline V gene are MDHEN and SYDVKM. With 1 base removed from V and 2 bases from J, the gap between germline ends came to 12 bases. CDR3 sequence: CASSLLVISGNQPQHF. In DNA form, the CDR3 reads TGTGCCAGCAGTTTATTGGTAATTTCGGGCAATCAGCCCCAGCATTTT. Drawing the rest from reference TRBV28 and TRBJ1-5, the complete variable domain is DVKVTQSSRYLVKRTGEKVFLECVQDMDHENMFWYRQDPGLGLRLIYFSYDVKMKEKGDIPEGYSVSREKKERFSLILESASTNQTSMYLCASSLLVISGNQPQHFGDGTRLSIL.

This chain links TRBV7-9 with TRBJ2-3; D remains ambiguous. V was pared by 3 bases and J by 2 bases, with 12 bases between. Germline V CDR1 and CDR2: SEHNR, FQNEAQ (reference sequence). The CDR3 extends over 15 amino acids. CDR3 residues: CASSLYSFLTDTQYF. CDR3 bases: TGTGCCAGCAGCTTGTACAGCTTCCTCACAGATACGCAGTATTTT.

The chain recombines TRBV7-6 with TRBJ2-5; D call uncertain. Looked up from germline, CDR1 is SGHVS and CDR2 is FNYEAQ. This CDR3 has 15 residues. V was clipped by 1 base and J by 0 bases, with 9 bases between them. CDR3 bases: TGTGCCAGCAGCTTAGAGATGAGTTACCAAGAGACCCAGTACTTC. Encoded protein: CASSLEMSYQETQYF.

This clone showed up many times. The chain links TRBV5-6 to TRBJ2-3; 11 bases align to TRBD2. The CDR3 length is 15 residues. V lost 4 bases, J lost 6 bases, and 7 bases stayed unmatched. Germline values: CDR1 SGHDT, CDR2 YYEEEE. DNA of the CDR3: TGTGCCAGCAGCCTTCCTAGCGGGAGGTGGGATACGCAGTATTTT. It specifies CASSLPSGRWDTQYF.

In nucleotides, the CDR3 is TGCGCCAGCAGCTCCGAACAGGGAACCCAAGAGACCCAGTACTTC. Its translation is CASSSEQGTQETQYF. V and J are TRBV5-1 and TRBJ2-5, with D tentatively TRBD1 (6 bases). V dropped 3 bases and J dropped 1 base, with 13 bases sitting between them. Germline lookup yields CDR1 SGHRS and CDR2 YFSETQ. The CDR3 is 15 amino acids. The variable domain in full, with the rest retrieved from reference TRBV5-1 and TRBJ2-5, is KAGVTQTPRYLIKTRGQQVTLSCSPISGHRSVSWYQQTPGQGLQFLFEYFSETQRNKGNFPGRFSGRQFSNSRSEMNVSTLELGDSALYLCASSSEQGTQETQYFGPGTRLLVL.

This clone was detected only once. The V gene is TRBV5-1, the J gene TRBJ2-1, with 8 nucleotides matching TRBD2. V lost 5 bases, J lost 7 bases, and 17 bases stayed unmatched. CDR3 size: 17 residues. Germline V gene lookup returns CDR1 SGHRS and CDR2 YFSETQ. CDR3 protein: CASRAGGAVQGRNEQFF. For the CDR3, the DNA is TGCGCCAGCAGGGCCGGGGGGGCGGTTCAGGGTCGGAATGAGCAGTTCTTC.

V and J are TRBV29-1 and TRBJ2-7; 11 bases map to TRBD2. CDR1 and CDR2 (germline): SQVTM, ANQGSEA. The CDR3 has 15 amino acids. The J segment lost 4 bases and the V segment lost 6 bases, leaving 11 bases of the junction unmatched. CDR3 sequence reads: CSVASRLAGSYEQYF. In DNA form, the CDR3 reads TGCAGCGTCGCGTCCCGACTAGCGGGAAGTTACGAGCAGTACTTC.

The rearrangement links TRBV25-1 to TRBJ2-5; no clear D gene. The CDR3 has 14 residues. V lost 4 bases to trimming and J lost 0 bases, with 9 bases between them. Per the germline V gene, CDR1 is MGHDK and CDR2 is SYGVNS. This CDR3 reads CASSVSSYQETQYF. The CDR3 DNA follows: TGTGCCAGCAGTGTTTCGTCGTACCAAGAGACCCAGTACTTC.

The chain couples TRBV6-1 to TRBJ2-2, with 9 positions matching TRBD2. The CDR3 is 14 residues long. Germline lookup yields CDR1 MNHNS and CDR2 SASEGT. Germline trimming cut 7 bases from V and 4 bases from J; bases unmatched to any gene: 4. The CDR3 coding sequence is TGTGCCAGCACGCGGGAGGGTGGCACCGGGGAGCTGTTTTTT. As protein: CASTREGGTGELFF.

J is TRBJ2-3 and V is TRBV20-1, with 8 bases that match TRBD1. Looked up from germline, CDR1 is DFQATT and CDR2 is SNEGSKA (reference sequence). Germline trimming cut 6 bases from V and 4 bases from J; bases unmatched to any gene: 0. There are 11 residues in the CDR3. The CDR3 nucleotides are TGCAGTGCGGACAGGGCAGATACGCAGTATTTT. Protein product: CSADRADTQYF.

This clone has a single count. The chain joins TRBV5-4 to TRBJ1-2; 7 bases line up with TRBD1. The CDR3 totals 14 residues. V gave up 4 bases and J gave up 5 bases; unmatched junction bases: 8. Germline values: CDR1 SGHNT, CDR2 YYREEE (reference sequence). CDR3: CASSTSGQPYGYTF. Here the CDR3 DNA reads TGTGCCAGCAGCACTTCGGGACAGCCTTATGGCTACACCTTC.